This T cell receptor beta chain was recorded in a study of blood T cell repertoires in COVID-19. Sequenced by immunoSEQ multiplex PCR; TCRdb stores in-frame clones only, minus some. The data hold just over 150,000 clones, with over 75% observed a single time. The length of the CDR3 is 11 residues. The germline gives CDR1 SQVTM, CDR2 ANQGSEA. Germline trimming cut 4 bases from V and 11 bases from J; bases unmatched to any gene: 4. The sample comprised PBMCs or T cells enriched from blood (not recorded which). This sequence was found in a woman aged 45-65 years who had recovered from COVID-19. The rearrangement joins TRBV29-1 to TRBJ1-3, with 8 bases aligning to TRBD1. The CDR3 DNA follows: TGCAGCGTTGGATCGACAGGGGCCATATATTTT. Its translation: CSVGSTGAIYF. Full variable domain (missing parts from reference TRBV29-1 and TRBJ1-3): SAVISQKPSRDICQRGTSLTIQCQVDSQVTMMFWYRQQPGQSLTLIATANQGSEATYESGFVIDKFPISRPNLTFSTLTVSNMSPEDSSIYLCSVGSTGAIYFGEGSWLTVV.